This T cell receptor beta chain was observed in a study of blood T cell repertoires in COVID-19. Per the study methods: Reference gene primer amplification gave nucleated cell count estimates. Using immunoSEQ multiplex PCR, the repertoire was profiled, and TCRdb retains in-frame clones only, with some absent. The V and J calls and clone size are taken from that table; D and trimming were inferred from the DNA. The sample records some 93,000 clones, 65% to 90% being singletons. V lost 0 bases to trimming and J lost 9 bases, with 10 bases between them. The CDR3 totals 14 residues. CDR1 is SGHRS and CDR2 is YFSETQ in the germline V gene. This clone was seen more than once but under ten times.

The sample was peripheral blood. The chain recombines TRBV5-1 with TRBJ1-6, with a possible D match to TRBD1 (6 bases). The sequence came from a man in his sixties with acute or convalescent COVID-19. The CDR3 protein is CASSLDRAVSPLHF. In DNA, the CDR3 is TGCGCCAGCAGCTTGGACAGGGCGGTTTCACCCCTCCACTTT.